The 30 T cell receptor beta chains reported below all come from one sample, sequenced in a study of T cells in Graves' hyperthyroidism and ophthalmopathy (dated by TCRdb to about 2019). The method behind the library was multiplex PCR. Sequenced on an Illumina HiSeq 2000. TCR beta CDR3 regions were amplified from RNA transcripts. A first-round RT-PCR of the TCR CDR3 used the HTBI primer set with the Qiagen OneStep RT-PCR kit. The public reads were run again by TCRdb, first through fastp at Q25 and then through MiXCR, and only productive beta chains were kept. All rows with the same CDR3 protein become a single entry with the most common DNA and genes. A total of some 210,000 distinct CDR3 sequences appear in this sample, 15% to 20% of them only once. Under 65% of the sample is taken by the ten largest. The sample was blood. Receptors originate from a man aged 50-60 years with Graves' hyperthyroidism.

There are a few counts of this clonotype. The chain is built from TRBV18 and TRBJ2-1, with D perhaps TRBD1 (6 bases). Germline CDR1 and CDR2: KGHSH and LQKENI. V was pared by 2 bases and J by 4 bases, with 12 bases between. CDR3 length equals 15 residues. This CDR3 reads CASSPMTGTYNEQFF. The CDR3 DNA reads as TGTGCCAGCTCACCAATGACAGGAACATACAATGAGCAGTTCTTC.

This clonotype was recorded many times. This sequence joins TRBV11-2 and TRBJ1-2; no reliable D call. CDR3 size: 13 residues. The germline CDR1 and CDR2 sequences are SGHAT and FQNNGV. The V and J ends lost 6 bases and 0 bases respectively, with 8 bases between them. The DNA for the CDR3 is TGTGCCAGCAGTGACGGAGCTAACTATGGCTACACCTTC. It codes for CASSDGANYGYTF. Full variable domain (outside the CDR3, taken from reference TRBV11-2 and TRBJ1-2): EAGVAQSPRYKIIEKRQSVAFWCNPISGHATLYWYQQILGQGPKLLIQFQNNGVVDDSQLPKDRFSAERLKGVDSTLKIQPAKLEDSAVYLCASSDGANYGYTFGSGTRLTVV.

This chain uses TRBV5-5 with TRBJ2-1, with a possible D match to TRBD2 (6 bases). From germline, CDR1 is SGHKS and CDR2 YYEKEE (reference sequence). The length of the CDR3 is 15 residues. V lost 0 bases, J lost 8 bases, and 15 bases lay in between. The CDR3 DNA reads TGTGCCAGCAGCTTGGCCCGGGGGTCCCACGATGAGCAGTTCTTC. Translated, it gives CASSLARGSHDEQFF.

This clonotype has a count of ten or more. The CDR3 region is CASSLTGQGAKNIQYF. CDR3 nucleotides: TGTGCCAGCAGTTTAACGGGACAGGGGGCAAAAAACATTCAGTACTTC. This rearrangement joins TRBV28 to TRBJ2-4, with TRBD1 matching over 12 bases. V was pared by 2 bases and J by 4 bases, with 3 bases of the junction left unmatched. The CDR3 totals 16 residues. Germline lookup yields CDR1 MDHEN and CDR2 SYDVKM.

This clonotype was seen ten or more times. The rearrangement links TRBV30 to TRBJ1-5; maybe TRBD1 (6 bases). The germline gives CDR1 GTSNPN, CDR2 SVGIG (reference sequence). The CDR3 is 14 amino acids. V was cut by 1 base and J by 7 bases, with 14 bases left in between. CDR3 bases: TGTGCCTGGAGTGGCATACAGGGTGGACAGCCCCAGCATTTT. Protein product: CAWSGIQGGQPQHF. Looking up the rest from reference TRBV30 and TRBJ1-5 gives the full variable domain: SQTIHQWPATLVQPVGSPLSLECTVEGTSNPNLYWYRQAAGRGLQLLFYSVGIGQISSEVPQNLSASRPQDRQFILSSKKLLLSDSGFYLCAWSGIQGGQPQHFGDGTRLSIL.

This clonotype was counted at least ten times. The chain combines TRBV24-1 with TRBJ2-7, with 9 bases identical to TRBD1. The trim removed 4 bases at V and 7 bases at J, leaving 13 bases unmatched. This CDR3 region has 16 residues. Germline values: CDR1 KGHDR, CDR2 SFDVKD. CDR3 coding DNA: TGTGCCACCAGTGACCCTGCTGGACAGGGGAGAGGTGAGCAGTACTTC. Amino acids: CATSDPAGQGRGEQYF.

This sequence joins TRBV5-1 and TRBJ2-5, with D uncertain. V was clipped by 1 base and J by 2 bases, with 6 bases between them. CDR3 length equals 13 residues. CDR1 and CDR2 from the germline V gene are SGHRS and YFSETQ. Written as DNA, the CDR3 is TGCGCCAGCAGCTTGTTAGGGCAAGAGACCCAGTACTTC. This gives the protein CASSLLGQETQYF.

The sample holds many counts of this clonotype. The chain uses TRBV18 and TRBJ2-5; D gene unclear. V was shortened by 0 bases and J by 2 bases, with 13 bases between the two germline ends. The CDR3 length is 16 residues. Germline V CDR1 and CDR2: KGHSH, LQKENI. The CDR3 sequence is CASSPPSLPSQETQYF. The CDR3 nucleotides are TGTGCCAGCTCACCACCCAGTCTACCGTCGCAAGAGACCCAGTACTTC.

This clonotype was seen at least ten times. The rearrangement uses TRBV12-3 or TRBV12-4 and TRBJ1-1; 8 bases map to TRBD1. J was trimmed by 1 base and V by 6 bases; bases with no gene match: 7. This CDR3 has 15 residues. The DNA of the CDR3 is TGTGCCAGCAGGCCTGGACAGGGTCCGAACACTGAAGCTTTCTTT. Protein: CASRPGQGPNTEAFF.

The sample holds many counts of this clonotype. The chain recombines TRBV5-1 with TRBJ2-3, with 8 bases lining up with TRBD2. With V trimmed by 5 bases and J by 5 bases, 7 bases remained unmatched. The CDR3 has 14 residues. The germline CDR1 and CDR2 sequences are SGHRS and YFSETQ. The DNA of the CDR3 is TGCGCCAGCAGTCCCGGGACTAGGGGAGATACGCAGTATTTT. Its translation: CASSPGTRGDTQYF.

V is TRBV28 and J is TRBJ2-3; perhaps TRBD2 as D (6 bases). This CDR3 contains 16 residues. V was pared by 6 bases and J by 0 bases, with 16 bases between. Germline V gene data show CDR1 as MDHEN and CDR2 as SYDVKM. CDR3 amino acids: CASRPPGGDSTDTQYF. CDR3 nucleotides: TGTGCCAGCAGGCCCCCGGGCGGGGATAGCACAGATACGCAGTATTTT.

This clonotype turned up a few times. The chain is built from TRBV29-1 and TRBJ2-1, with unresolved D. CDR3 length: 11 residues. Germline CDR1 reads SQVTM; CDR2 reads ANQGSEA. V lost 8 bases to trimming and J lost 5 bases, with 10 bases between them. CDR3 DNA: TGCAGCACTCGACGGGACAATGAGCAGTTCTTC. Residues: CSTRRDNEQFF.

Concerning this clonotype: A much larger clonotype is one base distant, so this may be a read error. The chain employs TRBV20-1 and TRBJ2-2, with D maybe TRBD1 (7 bases). Per germline, CDR1 DFQATT and CDR2 SNEGSKA (reference sequence). This CDR3 spans 17 amino acids. The V end was cut by 5 bases, the J end by 0 bases, with 19 bases between. CDR3 amino acids: CSAPKGGGNTNTGELFF. The CDR3 DNA is TGCAGTGCTCCTAAAGGGGGCGGGAATACGAACACCGGGGAGCTGTTTTTT.

This clonotype has ten or more counts. The J gene is TRBJ1-1, the V gene TRBV2; perhaps TRBD1 as D (5 bases). The V end was cut by 0 bases, the J end by 10 bases, with 12 bases between. The CDR3 is 13 amino acids. Germline V gene data show CDR1 as SNHLY and CDR2 as FYNNEI. The CDR3 protein is CASSEALVGGAFF. The CDR3 coding sequence is TGTGCCAGCAGTGAAGCGCTTGTCGGGGGAGCTTTCTTT.

This clonotype was detected ten times or more. V gene TRBV11-2 combines with J gene TRBJ1-1, with D perhaps matching TRBD1 (6 bases). In germline, CDR1 is SGHAT, CDR2 FQNNGV. The CDR3 covers 14 residues. With 5 bases removed from V and 7 bases from J, the gap between germline ends came to 17 bases. The CDR3 is CASSPLRGRVEAFF. CDR3 nucleotides: TGTGCCAGCAGCCCACTGCGGGGGCGTGTTGAAGCTTTCTTT.

Worth noting for this clonotype: A much larger clone differs from this one at a single base, so this may be a read error. This rearrangement joins TRBV20-1 to TRBJ1-3, with D unclear. V lost 7 bases and J 2 bases, leaving 12 bases between the germline ends. The CDR3 length is 13 residues. Germline assignment: CDR1 DFQATT and CDR2 SNEGSKA (reference sequence). For the CDR3, the DNA is TGCAGTGTTCCCGGGAGAACTGGAAACACCATATATTTT. It translates to CSVPGRTGNTIYF.

This chain uses TRBV15 with TRBJ1-2; D possibly corresponds to TRBD1 (5 bases). Trimming cost V 0 bases and J 1 base, with 15 bases left between them. The CDR3 extends over 17 amino acids. The V gene's germline CDR1 is LNHNV and CDR2 YYDKDF (reference sequence). DNA for the CDR3: TGTGCCACCAGCAGAGATCGGGCCTTGGGGCTTAACTATGGCTACACCTTC. As protein: CATSRDRALGLNYGYTF.

The rearrangement uses TRBV7-2 and TRBJ2-2; D not resolved. Germline V gives CDR1 SGHTA, CDR2 FQGNSA. Trimming shortened V by 3 bases and J by 6 bases, and 5 bases separated the two germline ends. There are 12 residues in the CDR3. CDR3 amino acids: CASSFRAGELFF. The DNA of the CDR3 is TGTGCCAGCAGCTTTAGGGCCGGGGAGCTGTTTTTT.

This clonotype was seen ten or more times. The chain joins TRBV20-1 to TRBJ2-2; D is unresolved. There are 16 residues in the CDR3. Trimming removed 6 bases at V and 0 bases at J, with 17 bases between. Germline CDR1 is DFQATT and CDR2 is SNEGSKA (reference sequence). This chain's CDR3 is CSAGERAGANTGELFF. The CDR3 DNA follows: TGCAGTGCGGGCGAACGGGCAGGAGCGAACACCGGGGAGCTGTTTTTT.

This rearrangement joins TRBV28 to TRBJ2-2, with D perhaps TRBD1 (5 bases). CDR3 length: 19 amino acids. Trimming left V 1 base short and J 1 base short, with 19 bases between. CDR1 and CDR2 (germline): MDHEN, SYDVKM. The chain's CDR3 is CASSLYGFRADRNTGELFF. The CDR3 DNA sequence: TGTGCCAGCAGTTTATATGGTTTTCGGGCTGACAGGAACACCGGGGAGCTGTTTTTT.

This clonotype was detected ten times or more. The chain employs TRBV28 and TRBJ2-3; 10 bases line up with TRBD2. CDR1 and CDR2 (germline): MDHEN, SYDVKM. The ends lost 6 bases at V and 1 base at J; junction bases unmatched: 7. The CDR3 runs to 16 residues. CDR3: CASSRIAGGGTDTQYF. The CDR3 DNA follows: TGTGCCAGCAGCCGTATAGCGGGAGGTGGCACAGATACGCAGTATTTT. Supplemented by reference TRBV28 and TRBJ2-3, the full variable domain reads DVKVTQSSRYLVKRTGEKVFLECVQDMDHENMFWYRQDPGLGLRLIYFSYDVKMKEKGDIPEGYSVSREKKERFSLILESASTNQTSMYLCASSRIAGGGTDTQYFGPGTRLTVL.

This clonotype has ten or more counts. The chain carries TRBV7-9 and TRBJ2-7; 7 nucleotides match TRBD1. V shed 2 bases and J 3 bases; nucleotides not matched to a gene: 10. CDR3 size: 16 residues. Germline CDR1 is SEHNR and CDR2 is FQNEAQ (reference sequence). The CDR3 is CASSLTAGGSYYEQYF. The CDR3 nucleotides are TGTGCCAGCAGCTTAACGGCAGGGGGTTCCTACTACGAGCAGTACTTC.

This clonotype was counted many times. The chain recombines TRBV5-1 with TRBJ2-1; 16 bases align to TRBD2. Germline lookup yields CDR1 SGHRS and CDR2 YFSETQ. V lost 5 bases, J lost 0 bases, and 5 bases stayed unmatched. The CDR3 is 18 amino acids. This CDR3 reads CASRQGLAGGRSYNEQFF. The CDR3 DNA sequence: TGCGCCAGCAGACAGGGACTAGCGGGAGGGCGCTCCTACAATGAGCAGTTCTTC. Drawing the rest from reference TRBV5-1 and TRBJ2-1, the complete variable domain is KAGVTQTPRYLIKTRGQQVTLSCSPISGHRSVSWYQQTPGQGLQFLFEYFSETQRNKGNFPGRFSGRQFSNSRSEMNVSTLELGDSALYLCASRQGLAGGRSYNEQFFGPGTRLTVL.

This clonotype appeared a few times. The V gene is TRBV27, the J gene TRBJ2-3, with D hard to call. V was clipped by 3 bases and J by 4 bases, with 11 bases between them. The CDR3 sequence is 14 residues long. CDR1 MNHEY and CDR2 SMNVEV come from the germline V gene (reference sequence). For the CDR3, the DNA is TGTGCCAGCAGTTTCGCGGCTAGTGCAGATACGCAGTATTTT. It specifies CASSFAASADTQYF.

The chain combines TRBV2 with TRBJ2-1, with 12 bases matching TRBD2. CDR1 and CDR2 from the germline V gene are SNHLY and FYNNEI. V shed 4 bases and J 4 bases; nucleotides not matched to a gene: 5. This CDR3 region has 16 residues. DNA of the CDR3: TGTGCCAGCAGTGGGACTAGCGGGATCCGTTACAATGAGCAGTTCTTC. Translated: CASSGTSGIRYNEQFF. Looking up the rest from reference TRBV2 and TRBJ2-1 gives the full variable domain: EPEVTQTPSHQVTQMGQEVILRCVPISNHLYFYWYRQILGQKVEFLVSFYNNEISEKSEIFDDQFSVERPDGSNFTLKIRSTKLEDSAMYFCASSGTSGIRYNEQFFGPGTRLTVL.

Ten or more counts support this clonotype. This chain uses TRBV20-1 with TRBJ2-7; 9 nucleotides match TRBD2. The length of the CDR3 is 14 residues. Looked up from germline, CDR1 is DFQATT and CDR2 is SNEGSKA (reference sequence). The V gene end was trimmed by 1 base and the J gene end by 3 bases; junction bases not matched to a gene: 4. The CDR3, as DNA: TGCAGTGCTAGAGGACTAGCGGCGTTCTACGAGCAGTACTTC. Protein product: CSARGLAAFYEQYF.

Many counts were recorded for this clonotype. The V and J genes are TRBV5-1 and TRBJ2-3; 8 nucleotides match TRBD2. The V gene's germline CDR1 is SGHRS and CDR2 YFSETQ. The V segment lost 1 base and the J segment 0 bases; nucleotides outside the gene matches: 4. The CDR3 has 16 residues. The CDR3 bases are TGCGCCAGCAGCTTGTTTTCTAGCGGGAGCACAGATACGCAGTATTTT. This gives the protein CASSLFSSGSTDTQYF.

This chain connects TRBV4-1 to TRBJ2-2; 9 nucleotides agree with TRBD2. From germline, CDR1 is MGHRA and CDR2 YSYEKL. There are 17 residues in the CDR3. V was pared by 2 bases and J by 5 bases, with 9 bases of the junction left unmatched. DNA for the CDR3: TGCGCCAGCAGCCAACCCCGGGCTAGCGGGATAACCGGGGAGCTGTTTTTT. Amino acid sequence: CASSQPRASGITGELFF.

This clonotype has only a few counts. The gene calls are TRBV4-1 and TRBJ2-7; tentatively, D is TRBD1 or TRBD2 (5 bases each). The germline gives CDR1 MGHRA, CDR2 YSYEKL. With 5 bases removed from V and 1 base from J, the gap between germline ends came to 15 bases. The CDR3 has 15 amino acids. CDR3 nucleotides: TGCGCCAGCAGCGGGGACGCATCAAATTCCTACGAGCAGTACTTC. This sequence encodes CASSGDASNSYEQYF.

This clonotype was found many times. This chain joins TRBV11-2 and TRBJ1-5; weak D call: TRBD1 (5 bases). This CDR3 has 14 residues. The V gene lost 6 bases and the J gene lost 3 bases, with 12 bases spanning the gap. Germline-derived CDR1 and CDR2 are SGHAT and FQNNGV. This CDR3 reads CASSSTGANQPQHF. The DNA for the CDR3 is TGTGCCAGCAGTTCCACAGGCGCCAATCAGCCCCAGCATTTT. The full variable domain, completed using reference TRBV11-2 and TRBJ1-5, is EAGVAQSPRYKIIEKRQSVAFWCNPISGHATLYWYQQILGQGPKLLIQFQNNGVVDDSQLPKDRFSAERLKGVDSTLKIQPAKLEDSAVYLCASSSTGANQPQHFGDGTRLSIL.